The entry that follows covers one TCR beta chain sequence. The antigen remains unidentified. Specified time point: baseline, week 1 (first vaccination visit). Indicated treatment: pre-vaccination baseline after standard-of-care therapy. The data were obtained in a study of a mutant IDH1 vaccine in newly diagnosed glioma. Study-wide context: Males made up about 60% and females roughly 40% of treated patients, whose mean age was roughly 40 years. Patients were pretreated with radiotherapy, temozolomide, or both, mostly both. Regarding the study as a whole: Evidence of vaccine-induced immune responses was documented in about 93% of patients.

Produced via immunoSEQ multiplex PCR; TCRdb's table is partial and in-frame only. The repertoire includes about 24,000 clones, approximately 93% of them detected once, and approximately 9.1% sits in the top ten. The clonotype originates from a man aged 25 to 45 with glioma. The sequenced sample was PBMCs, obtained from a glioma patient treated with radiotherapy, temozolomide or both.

This CDR3 reads CASSPLDRGGGYTF. The CDR3 DNA reads as TGTGCCAGCTCACCACTCGACAGGGGTGGGGGCTACACCTTC. The rearrangement joins TRBV18 to TRBJ1-2; 8 bases map to TRBD1. The germline V gene has CDR1 KGHSH and CDR2 LQKENI. After removal of 1 base from V and 8 bases from J, the junction contained 6 bases not matched to a gene. The CDR3 totals 14 residues.